Listed below are T cell receptor beta chains from one sample, sequenced in a study of T-cell memory formation after mild COVID-19. TCRdb used MiXCR to reprocess the 5' RACE reads, holding one entry per CDR3 protein. Of hundreds of thousands of distinct CDR3 sequences listed, 25% to 30% are singletons. Sequenced material: PBMCs or a T cell subset sorted from them (not recorded which). These receptors were collected from an adult woman who had mild COVID-19 (a few samples of this study predate the infection). Cell type and time point are not known. The CDR3 runs from the conserved cysteine through the conserved F or W. Each record gives: clone size, D gene, V gene, J gene, CDR3 protein, CDR3 DNA. The D gene is left open where the match is weak. A clone size is listed for some rows: how often the clone was seen (once, few, many), or a class if it is expanded.

size: few
D: .
V: TRBV12-3/TRBV12-4
J: TRBJ2-7
CDR3: CASSPTQRTIVSYEQYF
DNA: TGTGCCAGCAGTCCAACGCAGAGGACGATCGTGTCCTACGAGCAGTACTTC

size: .
D: .
V: TRBV12-3/TRBV12-4
J: TRBJ2-3
CDR3: CASSPTPTAQYF
DNA: TGTGCCAGCAGCCCGACCCCAACCGCGCAGTATTTT

size: few
D: .
V: TRBV15
J: TRBJ1-1
CDR3: CATSSVRGNTEAFF
DNA: TGTGCCACCAGCTCGGTACGGGGAAACACTGAAGCTTTCTTT

size: .
D: .
V: TRBV18
J: TRBJ2-6
CDR3: CASSPGRASGANVLTF
DNA: TGTGCCAGCTCACCGGGGCGGGCCTCTGGGGCCAACGTCCTGACTTTC

size: few
D: .
V: TRBV4-3
J: TRBJ2-5
CDR3: CASSQATSQETQYF
DNA: TGCGCCAGCAGCCAAGCGACTAGCCAAGAGACCCAGTACTTC

size: few
D: TRBD2
V: TRBV7-2
J: TRBJ2-7
CDR3: CASSPSLAAYEQYF
DNA: TGTGCCAGCAGCCCGAGCCTAGCGGCCTACGAGCAGTACTTC

size: .
D: TRBD1
V: TRBV2
J: TRBJ2-3
CDR3: CASSGVAGGMRDTQYF
DNA: TGTGCCAGCAGTGGTGTGGCAGGGGGCATGAGAGATACGCAGTATTTT

size: few
D: .
V: TRBV12-3/TRBV12-4
J: TRBJ2-5
CDR3: CASSAFGETQYF
DNA: TGTGCCAGCAGCGCCTTCGGAGAGACCCAGTACTTC

size: .
D: TRBD1
V: TRBV7-8
J: TRBJ2-2
CDR3: CASSPLHSGQGNTGELFF
DNA: TGTGCCAGCAGCCCCCTGCATTCTGGACAGGGGAACACCGGGGAGCTGTTTTTT

size: .
D: .
V: TRBV20-1
J: TRBJ2-1
CDR3: CSAPSAVSSYNEQFF
DNA: TGCAGTGCCCCCTCTGCCGTCAGCTCCTACAATGAGCAGTTCTTC

size: .
D: .
V: TRBV27
J: TRBJ1-6
CDR3: CASPFPPDRHSYNSPLHF
DNA: TGTGCCAGCCCCTTCCCCCCGGACCGACATTCCTATAATTCACCCCTCCACTTT

size: .
D: .
V: TRBV5-5
J: TRBJ1-5
CDR3: CASSLEGIEHQHF
DNA: TGTGCCAGCAGCTTGGAGGGGATAGAGCACCAGCATTTT

size: few
D: TRBD1
V: TRBV20-1
J: TRBJ2-7
CDR3: CSARDRDRGPYEQYF
DNA: TGCAGTGCTAGAGATAGAGACAGGGGGCCCTACGAGCAGTACTTC

size: many
D: .
V: TRBV7-8
J: TRBJ2-1
CDR3: CASSLEPFVPSSYNEQFF
DNA: TGTGCCAGCAGCTTAGAACCCTTCGTCCCCAGCTCCTACAATGAGCAGTTCTTC

size: .
D: .
V: TRBV7-9
J: TRBJ1-2
CDR3: CASSLAPGVEGYTF
DNA: TGTGCCAGCAGCTTAGCGCCAGGGGTCGAGGGCTACACCTTC